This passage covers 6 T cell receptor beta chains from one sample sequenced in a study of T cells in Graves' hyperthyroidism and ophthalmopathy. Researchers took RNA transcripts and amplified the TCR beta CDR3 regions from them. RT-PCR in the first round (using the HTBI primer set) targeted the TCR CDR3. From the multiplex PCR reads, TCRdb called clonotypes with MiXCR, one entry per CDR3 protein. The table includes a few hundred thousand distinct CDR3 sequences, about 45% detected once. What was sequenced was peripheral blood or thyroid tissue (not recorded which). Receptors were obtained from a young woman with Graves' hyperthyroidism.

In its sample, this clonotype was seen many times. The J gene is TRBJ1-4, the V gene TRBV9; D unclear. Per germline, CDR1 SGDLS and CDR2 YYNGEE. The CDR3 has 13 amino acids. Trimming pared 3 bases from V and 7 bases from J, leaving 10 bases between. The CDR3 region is CASSDQLGEKLFF. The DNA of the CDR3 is TGTGCCAGCAGCGACCAGCTAGGTGAAAAACTGTTTTTT.

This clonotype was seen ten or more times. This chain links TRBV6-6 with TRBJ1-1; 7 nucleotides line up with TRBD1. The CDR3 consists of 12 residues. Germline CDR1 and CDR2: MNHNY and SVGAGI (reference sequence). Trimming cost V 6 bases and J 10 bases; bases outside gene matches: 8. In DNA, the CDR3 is TGTGCCAGCAGGGAGGGGGCGGGGAGAGCTTTCTTT. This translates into CASREGAGRAFF.

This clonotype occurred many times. The CDR3 sequence: CASTILAASPYEQYF. CDR3 coding DNA: TGTGCCAGCACCATTCTAGCGGCCTCGCCTTACGAGCAGTACTTC. J is TRBJ2-7 and V is TRBV5-6; TRBD2 matches 7 bases. J gave up 4 bases and V 6 bases, and 13 bases lay outside the gene matches. The CDR3 consists of 15 residues. CDR1 SGHDT and CDR2 YYEEEE come from the germline V gene.

DNA of the CDR3: TGTGCCAGCAGTTTAGCAAGTGAGCAGTTCTTC. Amino acids: CASSLASEQFF. The gene calls are TRBV12-3 or TRBV12-4 and TRBJ2-1; D is undetermined. V was cut by 0 bases and J by 9 bases, with 3 bases left in between. The CDR3 spans 11 residues.

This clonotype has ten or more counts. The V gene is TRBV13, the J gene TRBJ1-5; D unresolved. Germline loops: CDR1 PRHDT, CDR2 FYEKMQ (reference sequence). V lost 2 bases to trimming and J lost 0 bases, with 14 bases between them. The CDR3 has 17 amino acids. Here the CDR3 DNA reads TGTGCCAGCAGCTTATCAACCCGGACGGATAGCAATCAGCCCCAGCATTTT. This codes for CASSLSTRTDSNQPQHF.

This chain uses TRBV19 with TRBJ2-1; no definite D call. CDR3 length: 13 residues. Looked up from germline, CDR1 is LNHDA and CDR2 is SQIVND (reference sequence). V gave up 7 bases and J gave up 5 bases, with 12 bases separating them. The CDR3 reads CASTGENHNEQFF. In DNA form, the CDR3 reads TGTGCCAGTACGGGTGAGAACCACAATGAGCAGTTCTTC.